This paragraph covers one T cell receptor beta chain sequence. No cognate antigen has been identified for it. Within one base of it there is no much larger clone, and no base qualities were kept. Systemically healthy Caucasian individuals from Russia, over 30 in total and aged roughly 6 to 100 years, were included as donors. Around 9.8 milliliters of peripheral blood were collected from each donor into EDTA-treated Vacutainer tubes. Ficoll-Paque density-gradient centrifugation was used to isolate PBMCs, with at least 7 million obtained per sample. Total RNA was extracted from PBMCs with Trizol reagent, with at least 6 micrograms obtained per sample. The percentages of naive CD45RAhigh/CD27high T cells were determined by flow cytometry on a PBMC aliquot from every donor. The data stem from a study of blood T cells in healthy people across ages (dated by TCRdb to between 2015 and 2017). Regarding the study in general: In model experiments, roughly one uniquely barcoded TCR beta cDNA molecule per two T cells was captured by template switching. The donors were divided into four age groups: young (average around 15 years), middle-aged (approximately 41), aged (approximately 59) and long-lived (nearly 85). Donors of different ages were randomly distributed across sequencing lanes to avoid experimental bias. Two additional independent replicas of 1 million unique cDNA reads from the same blood draw were analyzed for two donors (one aged 18 to 29 and one aged 80 or older). To track age-related changes in TCR beta repertoire diversity, the study relied on deep sequencing normalized with unique cDNA molecular identifiers.

To prepare the library, 5' RACE was applied. Sequenced on an Illumina HiSeq 2500. The second PCR ran for about 7 to 11 cycles and used a J-beta primer mix along with a sample-barcoded 5' primer. A unique molecular identifier was introduced onto each TCR beta cDNA molecule by a template-switch 5' adaptor carrying 12 random nucleotides. At least 2.5 million CDR3-containing paired-end reads were obtained from each sample. First-strand cDNA was synthesized from all RNA with the Mint cDNA synthesis kit, primed by a TRBC-specific oligonucleotide. All cDNA was treated with uracil-DNA glycosylase and then went through a first 18-cycle PCR with the universal primers M1SS and BC2_uni_R. The authors processed their data as follows. Each sample was normalized by randomly selecting 1 million high-quality reads, each carrying a distinct molecular identifier. Reads sharing molecular identifiers were discarded rather than binned into consensus sequences. MiTCR, run with a Q25 quality threshold and the strictest error-elimination algorithm, handled CDR3 identification, clonotype clustering and error correction. A nonparametric unseen species model with Euler transformation was used to estimate lower-bound total TCR beta diversity. TCRdb ran its own pipeline on the public reads, namely fastp trimming at Q25 and MiXCR clone calling, and kept in-frame beta chains. Identical CDR3 proteins give one entry, which carries the most common genes and DNA. These V and J calls derive from TCRdb rather than the authors' analysis. Here the sample has about 1,800,000 distinct CDR3 sequences; about 30% occur a single time. The ten largest clones capture roughly 8.2% of the sample.

Overall results and qualifications from the work: A strong correlation was found between observed TCR beta diversity and the percentage of naive T cells measured by flow cytometry. Estimates of total diversity from one million sequenced T cells were regarded as lower bounds and underestimates. Bulk unsorted PBMC profiling prevented conclusive comparison of naive and antigen-experienced compartments. The long-lived group showed more naive CD4+ T cells, fewer expanded clones and increased TCR diversity than the aged group, suggesting age selection. As age increased, observed TCR beta diversity per million T cells dropped in a roughly linear way, and a significant reduction was already evident by age approximately 40. Because donor CMV infection status was unknown, age-related changes in expanded clonotypes were potentially confounded.

V is trimmed back by 5 bases and J by 7 bases, and the junction contains 17 bases that no gene match accounts for. The CDR3 contains 18 residues, cysteine and phenylalanine counted. CDR3 DNA is the only sequence kept; it has 54 bases, read in frame from the first base. As encoded in the germline V gene, CDR1 is SGHTA while CDR2 is FQGNSA. The sequence derives from a woman aged 25 to 39 in good health. The chain uses TRBV7-2 and TRBJ1-4, and 9 bases in between align with TRBD1. The sequenced material came from blood. CDR3 loop: CASSPRPWPGQGGEKLFF. The sequenced DNA is TGTGCCAGCAGCCCCCGTCCTTGGCCGGGACAGGGAGGTGAAAAACTGTTTTTT.